The next 8 T cell receptor beta chains were all read from a single sample in a study of blood T cell repertoires in COVID-19. The protocol was immunoSEQ multiplex PCR, while the TCRdb copy is restricted to in-frame clones and leaves out a portion. In the table there are 150,000 to 200,000 clones, roughly 84% of which are singletons. The source material was PBMCs or T cells enriched from blood (not recorded which). These receptors all stem from a human donor with acute COVID-19. The donor label of this sample is uncertain.

This clone is a singleton in its sample. V usage is TRBV7-8 and J usage is TRBJ1-2; a possible D gene is TRBD1 (5 bases). The CDR3 length is 15 residues. Germline V gene lookup returns CDR1 SGHVS and CDR2 FQNEAQ. Trimming pared 2 bases from V and 4 bases from J, leaving 14 bases between. DNA of the CDR3: TGTGCCAGCAGCTTAATTGGGCAGGGCGGCTATGGCTACACCTTC. It specifies CASSLIGQGGYGYTF. Full variable domain (missing parts from reference TRBV7-8 and TRBJ1-2): GAGVSQSPRYKVAKRGQDVALRCDPISGHVSLFWYQQALGQGPEFLTYFQNEAQLDKSGLPSDRFFAERPEGSVSTLKIQRTQQEDSAVYLCASSLIGQGGYGYTFGSGTRLTVV.

The rearrangement links TRBV5-1 to TRBJ1-1, with TRBD1 identical over 7 bases. Unmatched junction bases numbered 8, after V lost 2 bases and J lost 1 base. The germline CDR1 and CDR2 sequences are SGHRS and YFSETQ. The CDR3 extends over 16 amino acids. CDR3 in amino acids: CASSFKPQGGNTEAFF. The CDR3, as DNA: TGCGCCAGCAGCTTTAAACCTCAGGGGGGGAACACTGAAGCTTTCTTT.

The V gene is TRBV6-1, the J gene TRBJ2-3; 7 bases are a match to TRBD2. The CDR3 spans 16 residues. The V segment lost 1 base and the J segment 4 bases; nucleotides outside the gene matches: 8. In germline, CDR1 is MNHNS, CDR2 SASEGT. The CDR3 sequence: CASSEDPGGGSDTQYF. The CDR3 DNA reads as TGTGCCAGCAGTGAAGACCCAGGCGGGGGATCAGATACGCAGTATTTT.

The chain combines TRBV9 with TRBJ2-5; 10 bases are shared with TRBD2. V was pared by 0 bases and J by 12 bases, with 23 bases of the junction left unmatched. This CDR3 has 19 residues. CDR1 and CDR2 from the germline V gene are SGDLS and YYNGEE. The CDR3 DNA follows: TGTGCCAGCAGCGTAGAGGGGTCTAGCGGGGGTGGATGGAAGTTGCCTAAGTACTTC. This codes for CASSVEGSSGGGWKLPKYF.

As concerns this clone: The identical CDR3 is also encoded by other nucleotide sequences in the sample. The rearrangement joins TRBV10-3 to TRBJ2-5, with D possibly being TRBD1 (6 bases). V gave up 6 bases and J gave up 2 bases, with 7 bases separating them. This CDR3 is 12 amino acids long. Germline V gene sequence: CDR1 ENHRY, CDR2 SYGVKD. The CDR3 bases are TGTGCCATCAGGGACAGTCAAGAGACCCAGTACTTC. Amino acids: CAIRDSQETQYF.

The V call is TRBV21-1, the J call TRBJ1-5. TRBV21-1 is a recognized pseudogene. The CDR3 is made up of 18 amino acids. The CDR3 loop reads CASSKVGRWRTSNQPQHF. As DNA, the CDR3 is TGTGCCAGCAGCAAAGTGGGGAGGTGGCGGACTTCAAATCAGCCCCAGCATTTT.

This clone was observed a few times. The gene calls are TRBV6-4 and TRBJ2-7; TRBD1 aligns across 10 bases. Looked up from germline, CDR1 is MRHNA and CDR2 is SNTAGT. The CDR3 runs 17 residues. Unmatched junction bases numbered 7, after V lost 2 bases and J lost 0 bases. The CDR3 sequence: CASSDPQTGGSSYEQYF. The CDR3 region has the DNA TGTGCCAGCAGTGACCCCCAGACAGGGGGCTCCTCCTACGAGCAGTACTTC.

The V and J genes are TRBV25-1 and TRBJ2-7; TRBD2 matches 13 bases. The V gene end was trimmed by 4 bases and the J gene end by 1 base; junction bases not matched to a gene: 4. From germline, CDR1 is MGHDK and CDR2 SYGVNS. The CDR3 has 16 residues. The CDR3: CASSGRLAGGSYEQYF. The CDR3 coding sequence is TGTGCCAGCAGTGGGCGACTAGCGGGGGGTTCCTACGAGCAGTACTTC.